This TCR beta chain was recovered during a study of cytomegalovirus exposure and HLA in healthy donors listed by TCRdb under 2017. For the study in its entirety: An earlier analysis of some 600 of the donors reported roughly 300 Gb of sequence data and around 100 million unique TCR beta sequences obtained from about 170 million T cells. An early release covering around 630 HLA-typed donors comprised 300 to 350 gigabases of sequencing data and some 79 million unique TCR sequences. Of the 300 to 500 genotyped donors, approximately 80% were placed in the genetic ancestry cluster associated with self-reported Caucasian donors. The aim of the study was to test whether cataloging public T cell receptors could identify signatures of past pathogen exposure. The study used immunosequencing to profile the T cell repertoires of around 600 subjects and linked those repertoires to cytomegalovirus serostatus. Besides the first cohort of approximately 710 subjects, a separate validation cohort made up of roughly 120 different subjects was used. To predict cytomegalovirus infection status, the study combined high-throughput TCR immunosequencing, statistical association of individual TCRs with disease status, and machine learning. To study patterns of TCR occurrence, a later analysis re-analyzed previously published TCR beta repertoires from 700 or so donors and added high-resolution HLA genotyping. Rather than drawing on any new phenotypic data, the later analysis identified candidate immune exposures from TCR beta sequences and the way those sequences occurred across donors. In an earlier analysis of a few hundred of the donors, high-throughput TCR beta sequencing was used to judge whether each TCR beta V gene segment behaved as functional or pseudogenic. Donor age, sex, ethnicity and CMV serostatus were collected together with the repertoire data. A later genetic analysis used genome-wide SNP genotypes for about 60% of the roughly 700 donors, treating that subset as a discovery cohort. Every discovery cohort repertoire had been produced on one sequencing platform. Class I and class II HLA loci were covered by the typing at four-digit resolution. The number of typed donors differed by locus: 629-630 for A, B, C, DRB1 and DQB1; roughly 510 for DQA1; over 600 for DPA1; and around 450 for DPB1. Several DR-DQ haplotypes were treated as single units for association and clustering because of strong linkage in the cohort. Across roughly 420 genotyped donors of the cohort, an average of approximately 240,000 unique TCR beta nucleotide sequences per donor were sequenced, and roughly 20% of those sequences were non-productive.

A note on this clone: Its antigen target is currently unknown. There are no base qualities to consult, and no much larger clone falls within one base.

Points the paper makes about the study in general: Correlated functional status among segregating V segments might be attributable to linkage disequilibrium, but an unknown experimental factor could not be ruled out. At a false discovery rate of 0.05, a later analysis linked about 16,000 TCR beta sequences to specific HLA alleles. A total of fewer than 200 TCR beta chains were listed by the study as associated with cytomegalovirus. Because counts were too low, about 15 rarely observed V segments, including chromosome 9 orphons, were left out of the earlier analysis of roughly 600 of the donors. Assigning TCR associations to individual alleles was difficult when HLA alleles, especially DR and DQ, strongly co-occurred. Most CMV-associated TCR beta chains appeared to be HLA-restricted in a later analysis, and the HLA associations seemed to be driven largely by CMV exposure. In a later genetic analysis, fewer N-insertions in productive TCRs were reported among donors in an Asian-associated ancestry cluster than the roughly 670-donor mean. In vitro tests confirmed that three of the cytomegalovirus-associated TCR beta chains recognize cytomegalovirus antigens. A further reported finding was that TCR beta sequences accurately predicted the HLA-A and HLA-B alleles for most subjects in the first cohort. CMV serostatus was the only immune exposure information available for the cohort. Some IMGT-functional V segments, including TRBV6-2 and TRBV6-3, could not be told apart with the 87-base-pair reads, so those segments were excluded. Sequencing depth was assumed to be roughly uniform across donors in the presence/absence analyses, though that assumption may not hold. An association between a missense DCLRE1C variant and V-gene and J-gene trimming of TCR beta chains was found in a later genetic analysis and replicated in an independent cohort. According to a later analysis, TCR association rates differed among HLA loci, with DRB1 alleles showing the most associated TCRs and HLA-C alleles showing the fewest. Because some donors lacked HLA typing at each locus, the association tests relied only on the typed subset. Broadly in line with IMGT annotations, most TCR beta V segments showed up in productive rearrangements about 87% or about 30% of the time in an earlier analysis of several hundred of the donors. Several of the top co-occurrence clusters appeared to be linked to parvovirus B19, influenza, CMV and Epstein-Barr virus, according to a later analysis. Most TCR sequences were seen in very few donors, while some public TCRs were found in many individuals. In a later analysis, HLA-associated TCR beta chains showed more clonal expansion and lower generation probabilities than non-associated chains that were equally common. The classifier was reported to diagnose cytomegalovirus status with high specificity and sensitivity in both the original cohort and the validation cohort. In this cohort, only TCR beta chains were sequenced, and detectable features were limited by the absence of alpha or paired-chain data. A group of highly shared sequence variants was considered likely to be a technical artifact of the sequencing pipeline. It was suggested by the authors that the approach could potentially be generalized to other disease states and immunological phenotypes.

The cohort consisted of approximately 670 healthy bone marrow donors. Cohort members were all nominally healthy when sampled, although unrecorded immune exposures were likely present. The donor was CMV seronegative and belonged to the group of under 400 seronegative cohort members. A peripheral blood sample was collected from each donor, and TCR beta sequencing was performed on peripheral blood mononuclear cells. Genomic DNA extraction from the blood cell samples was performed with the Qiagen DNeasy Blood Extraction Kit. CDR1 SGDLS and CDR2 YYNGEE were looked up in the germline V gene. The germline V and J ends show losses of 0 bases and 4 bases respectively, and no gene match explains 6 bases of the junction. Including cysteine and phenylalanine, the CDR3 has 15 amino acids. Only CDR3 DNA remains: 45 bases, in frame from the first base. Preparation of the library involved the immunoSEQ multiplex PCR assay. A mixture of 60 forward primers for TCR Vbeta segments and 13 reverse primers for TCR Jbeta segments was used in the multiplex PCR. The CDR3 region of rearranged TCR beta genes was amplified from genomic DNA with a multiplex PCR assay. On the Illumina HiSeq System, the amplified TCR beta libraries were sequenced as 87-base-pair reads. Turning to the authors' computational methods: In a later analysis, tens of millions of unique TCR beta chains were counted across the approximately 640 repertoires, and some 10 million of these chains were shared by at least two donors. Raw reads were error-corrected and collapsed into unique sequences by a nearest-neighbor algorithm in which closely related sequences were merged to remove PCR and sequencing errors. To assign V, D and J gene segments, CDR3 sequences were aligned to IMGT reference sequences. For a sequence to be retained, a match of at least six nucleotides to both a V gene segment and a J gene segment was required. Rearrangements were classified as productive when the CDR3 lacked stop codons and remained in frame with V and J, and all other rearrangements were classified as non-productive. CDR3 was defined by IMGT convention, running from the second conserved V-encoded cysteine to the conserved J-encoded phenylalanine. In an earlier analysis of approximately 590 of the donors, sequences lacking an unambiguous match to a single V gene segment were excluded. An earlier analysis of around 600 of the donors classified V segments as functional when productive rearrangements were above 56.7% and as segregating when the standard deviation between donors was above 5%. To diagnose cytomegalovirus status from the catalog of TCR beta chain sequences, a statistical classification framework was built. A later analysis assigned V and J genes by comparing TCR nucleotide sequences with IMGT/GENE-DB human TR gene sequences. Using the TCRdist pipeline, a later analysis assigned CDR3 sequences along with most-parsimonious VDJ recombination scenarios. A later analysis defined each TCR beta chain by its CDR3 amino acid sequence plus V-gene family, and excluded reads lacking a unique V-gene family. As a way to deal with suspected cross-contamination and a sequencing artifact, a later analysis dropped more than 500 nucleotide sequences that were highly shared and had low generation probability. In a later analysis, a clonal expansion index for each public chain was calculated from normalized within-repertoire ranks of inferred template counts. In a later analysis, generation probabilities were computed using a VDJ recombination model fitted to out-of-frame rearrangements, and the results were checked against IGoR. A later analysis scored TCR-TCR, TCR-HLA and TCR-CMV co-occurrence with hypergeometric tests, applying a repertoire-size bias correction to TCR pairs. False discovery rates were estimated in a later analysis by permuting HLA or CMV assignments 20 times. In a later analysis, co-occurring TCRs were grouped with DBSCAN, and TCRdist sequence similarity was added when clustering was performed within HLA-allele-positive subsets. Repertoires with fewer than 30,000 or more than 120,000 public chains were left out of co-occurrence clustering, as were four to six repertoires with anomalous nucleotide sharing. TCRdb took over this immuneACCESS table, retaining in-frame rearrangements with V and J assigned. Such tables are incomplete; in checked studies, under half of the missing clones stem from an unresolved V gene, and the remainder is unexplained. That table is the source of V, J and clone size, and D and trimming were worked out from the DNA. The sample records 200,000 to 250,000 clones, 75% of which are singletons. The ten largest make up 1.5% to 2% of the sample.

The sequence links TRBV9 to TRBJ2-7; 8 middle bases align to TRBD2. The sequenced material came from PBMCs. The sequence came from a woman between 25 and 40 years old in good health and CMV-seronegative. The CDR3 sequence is CASSVGSSGSYEQYF. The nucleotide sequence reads TGTGCCAGCAGCGTAGGTTCCAGCGGGAGTTACGAGCAGTACTTC. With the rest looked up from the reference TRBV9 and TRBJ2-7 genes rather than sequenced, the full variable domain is DSGVTQTPKHLITATGQRVTLRCSPRSGDLSVYWYQQSLDQGLQFLIQYYNGEERAKGNILERFSAQQFPDLHSELNLSSLELGDSALYFCASSVGSSGSYEQYFGPGTRLTVT.